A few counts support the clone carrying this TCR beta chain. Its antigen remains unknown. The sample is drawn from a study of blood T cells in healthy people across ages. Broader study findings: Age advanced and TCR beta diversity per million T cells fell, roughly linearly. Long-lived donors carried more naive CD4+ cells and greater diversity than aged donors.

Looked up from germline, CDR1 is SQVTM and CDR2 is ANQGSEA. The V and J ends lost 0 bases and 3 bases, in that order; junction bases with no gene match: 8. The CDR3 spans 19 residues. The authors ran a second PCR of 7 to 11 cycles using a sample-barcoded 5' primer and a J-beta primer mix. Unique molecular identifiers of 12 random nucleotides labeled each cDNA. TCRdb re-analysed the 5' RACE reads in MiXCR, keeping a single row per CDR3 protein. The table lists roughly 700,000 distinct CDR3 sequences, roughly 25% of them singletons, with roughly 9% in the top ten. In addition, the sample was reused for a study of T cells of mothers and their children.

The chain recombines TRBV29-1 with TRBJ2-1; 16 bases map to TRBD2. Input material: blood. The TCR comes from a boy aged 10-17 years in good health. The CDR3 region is CSVEDVGTSGRGFYNEQFF. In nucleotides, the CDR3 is TGCAGCGTTGAAGATGTGGGGACTAGCGGGAGGGGATTCTACAATGAGCAGTTCTTC.